This T cell receptor (beta chain) was observed in a study of blood T cell repertoires in COVID-19. V was pared by 4 bases and J by 14 bases, with 23 bases of the junction left unmatched. CDR3 length equals 16 residues. Germline V gives CDR1 SGHTS, CDR2 YDEGEE. Using immunoSEQ multiplex PCR, the repertoire was profiled, and TCRdb retains in-frame clones only, with some absent. Of hundreds of thousands of clones in the sample, around 89% were seen once. The chain couples TRBV5-8 to TRBJ1-2; the match to TRBD1 covers 7 bases. The clonotype comes from a woman aged 25 to 39 who had recovered from COVID-19. The source material was peripheral blood. The CDR3 loop is CASSLPQGRRLLCCTF. In nucleotides, the CDR3 is TGTGCCAGCAGCCTGCCACAGGGGCGCCGTCTCCTATGCTGTACCTTC. Together with reference TRBV5-8 and TRBJ1-2, the CDR3 gives the full variable domain: EAGVTQSPTHLIKTRGQQATLRCSPISGHTSVYWYQQALGLGLQFLLWYDEGEERNRGNFPPRFSGRQFPNYSSELNVNALELEDSALYLCASSLPQGRRLLCCTFGSGTRLTVV.